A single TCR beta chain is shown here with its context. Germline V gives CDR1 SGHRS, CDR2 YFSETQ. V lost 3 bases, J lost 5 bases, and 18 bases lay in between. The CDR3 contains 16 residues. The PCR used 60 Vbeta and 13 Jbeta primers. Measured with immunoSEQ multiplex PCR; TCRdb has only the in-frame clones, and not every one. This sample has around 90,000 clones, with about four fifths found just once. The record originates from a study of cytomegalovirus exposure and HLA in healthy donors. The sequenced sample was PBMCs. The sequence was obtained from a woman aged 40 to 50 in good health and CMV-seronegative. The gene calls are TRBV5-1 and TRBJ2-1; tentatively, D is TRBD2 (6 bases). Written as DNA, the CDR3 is TGCGCCAGCAGCTCTGGCCTTCGGGGGAGCGACAATGAGCAGTTCTTC. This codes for CASSSGLRGSDNEQFF. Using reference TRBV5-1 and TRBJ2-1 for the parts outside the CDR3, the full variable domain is KAGVTQTPRYLIKTRGQQVTLSCSPISGHRSVSWYQQTPGQGLQFLFEYFSETQRNKGNFPGRFSGRQFSNSRSEMNVSTLELGDSALYLCASSSGLRGSDNEQFFGPGTRLTVL.